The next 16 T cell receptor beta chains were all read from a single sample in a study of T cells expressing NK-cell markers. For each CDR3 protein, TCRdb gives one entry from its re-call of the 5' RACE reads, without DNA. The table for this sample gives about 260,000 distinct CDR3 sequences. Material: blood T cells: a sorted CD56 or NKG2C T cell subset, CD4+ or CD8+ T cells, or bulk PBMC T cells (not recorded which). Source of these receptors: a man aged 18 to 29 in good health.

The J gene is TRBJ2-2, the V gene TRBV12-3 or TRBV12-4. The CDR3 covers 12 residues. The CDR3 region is CAISENTGELFF.

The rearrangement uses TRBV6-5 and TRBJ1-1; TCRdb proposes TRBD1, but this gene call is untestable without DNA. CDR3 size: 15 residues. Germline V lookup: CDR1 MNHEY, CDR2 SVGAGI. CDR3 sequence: CASRPGGTGGKRAFF.

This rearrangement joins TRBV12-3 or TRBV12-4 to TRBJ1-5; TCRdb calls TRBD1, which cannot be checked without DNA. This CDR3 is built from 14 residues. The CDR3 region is CASSDQQGPQPQHF.

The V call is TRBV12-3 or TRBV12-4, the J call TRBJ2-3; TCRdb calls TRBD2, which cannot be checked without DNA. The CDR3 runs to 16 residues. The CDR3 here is CASSLTGLADTDTQYF.

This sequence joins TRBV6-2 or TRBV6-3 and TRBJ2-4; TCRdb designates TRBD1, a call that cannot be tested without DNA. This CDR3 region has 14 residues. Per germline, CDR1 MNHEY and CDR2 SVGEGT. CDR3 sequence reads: CASSYWGRGNIQYF.

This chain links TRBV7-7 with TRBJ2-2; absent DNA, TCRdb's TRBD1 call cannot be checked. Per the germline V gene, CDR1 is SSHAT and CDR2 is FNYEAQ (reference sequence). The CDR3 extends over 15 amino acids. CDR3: CASSSGQTNTGELFF. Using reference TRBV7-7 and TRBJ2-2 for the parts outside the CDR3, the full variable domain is GAGVSQSPRYKVTKRGQDVTLRCDPISSHATLYWYQQALGQGPEFLTYFNYEAQPDKSGLPSDRFSAERPEGSISTLTIQRTEQRDSAMYRCASSSGQTNTGELFFGEGSRLTVL.

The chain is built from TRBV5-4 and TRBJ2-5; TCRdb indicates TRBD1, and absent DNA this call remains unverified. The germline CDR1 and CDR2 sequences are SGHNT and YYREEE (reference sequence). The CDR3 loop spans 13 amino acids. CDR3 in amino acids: CASSLPSVQGQYF.

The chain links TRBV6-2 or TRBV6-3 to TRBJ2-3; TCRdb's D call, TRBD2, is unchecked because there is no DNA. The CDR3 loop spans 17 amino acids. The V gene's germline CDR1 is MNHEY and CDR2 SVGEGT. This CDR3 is CASTLRIGAGVSDTQYF.

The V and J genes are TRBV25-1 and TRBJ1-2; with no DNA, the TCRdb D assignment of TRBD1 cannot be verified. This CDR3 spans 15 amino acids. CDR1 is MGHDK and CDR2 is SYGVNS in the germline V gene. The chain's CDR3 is CASSAQGALVSGYTF.

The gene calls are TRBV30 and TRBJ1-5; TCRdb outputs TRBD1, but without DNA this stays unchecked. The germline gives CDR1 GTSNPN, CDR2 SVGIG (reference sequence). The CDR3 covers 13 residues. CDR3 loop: CAWGWGFEQPQHF.

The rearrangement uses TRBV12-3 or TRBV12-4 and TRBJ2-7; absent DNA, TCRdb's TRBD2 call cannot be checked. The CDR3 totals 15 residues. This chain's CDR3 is CASSAGGSGTYEQYF.

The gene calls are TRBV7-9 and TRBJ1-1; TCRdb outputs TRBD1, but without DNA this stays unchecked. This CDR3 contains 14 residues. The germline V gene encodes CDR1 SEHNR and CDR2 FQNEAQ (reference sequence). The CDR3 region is CASSRGGGTGEAFF. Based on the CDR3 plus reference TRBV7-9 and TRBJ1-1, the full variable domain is DTGVSQNPRHKITKRGQNVTFRCDPISEHNRLYWYRQTLGQGPEFLTYFQNEAQLEKSRLLSDRFSAERPKGSFSTLEIQRTEQGDSAMYLCASSRGGGTGEAFFGQGTRLTVV.

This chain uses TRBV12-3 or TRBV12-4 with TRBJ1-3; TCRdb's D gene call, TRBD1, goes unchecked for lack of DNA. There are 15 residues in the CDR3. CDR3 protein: CASRPTGQGVNTIYF.

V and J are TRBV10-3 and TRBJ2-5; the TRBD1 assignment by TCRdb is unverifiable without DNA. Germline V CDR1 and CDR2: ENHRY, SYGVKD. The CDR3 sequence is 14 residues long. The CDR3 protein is CAISATAVGETQYF.

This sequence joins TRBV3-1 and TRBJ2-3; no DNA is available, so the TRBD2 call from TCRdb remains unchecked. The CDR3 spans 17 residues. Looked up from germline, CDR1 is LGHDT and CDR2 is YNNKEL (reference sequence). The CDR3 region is CASSQRLAGVGTDTQYF.

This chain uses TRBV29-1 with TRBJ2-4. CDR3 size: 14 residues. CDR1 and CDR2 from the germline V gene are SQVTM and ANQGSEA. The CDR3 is CSARIGDSKNIQYF.